These 27 T cell receptor beta chains share one sample of origin, sequenced in a study of blood T cells in healthy people across ages. A second PCR, run for about 6 to 11 cycles, used a sample-barcoded 5' primer plus a J-beta primer mix. TCRdb reanalysed the 5' RACE reads using MiXCR and keeps one entry per CDR3 protein. The table records 500,000 to 650,000 distinct CDR3 sequences, about a quarter of them present only once. Separately, the same data were catalogued under a study of T cells of mothers and their children.

The specimen was blood. The receptor set was obtained from a boy younger than 10 in good health.

This clonotype has just a few counts. The chain uses TRBV24-1 and TRBJ1-2, with D possibly matching TRBD1 (5 bases). V shed 4 bases and J shed 2 bases, with 7 bases lying between them. This CDR3 has 13 residues. The germline V gene encodes CDR1 KGHDR and CDR2 SFDVKD. The CDR3 sequence: CATSEGLNYGYTF. The CDR3 nucleotides read TGTGCCACCAGTGAGGGACTAAACTATGGCTACACCTTC.

This clonotype has a handful of counts. V and J are TRBV20-1 and TRBJ1-4; 7 bases are a match to TRBD1. Germline lookup yields CDR1 DFQATT and CDR2 SNEGSKA (reference sequence). J was trimmed by 6 bases and V by 6 bases; bases with no gene match: 10. This CDR3 comprises 14 residues. The CDR3 sequence: CSANAGTADEKLFF. The CDR3 DNA sequence: TGCAGTGCAAACGCCGGGACAGCAGATGAAAAACTGTTTTTT.

This clonotype was detected only a few times. V is TRBV11-2 and J is TRBJ2-3; D may be TRBD1 or TRBD2 (5 bases each). The germline V gene encodes CDR1 SGHAT and CDR2 FQNNGV. CDR3 length: 13 residues. With 10 bases removed from V and 2 bases from J, the gap between germline ends came to 13 bases. Here the CDR3 DNA reads TGTGCCACCCTGGGACCTTTCACAGATACGCAGTATTTT. Its translation is CATLGPFTDTQYF.

In this sample, this clonotype turned up a few times. The rearrangement uses TRBV11-2 and TRBJ2-2; 9 bases line up with TRBD2. Germline-derived CDR1 and CDR2 are SGHAT and FQNNGV. The CDR3 has 15 amino acids. J lost 4 bases, V lost 3 bases, and 3 bases had no gene match. CDR3 protein: CASSLREGFTGELFF. The CDR3 DNA reads TGTGCCAGCAGCTTGCGGGAGGGCTTCACCGGGGAGCTGTTTTTT.

The rearrangement links TRBV5-1 to TRBJ2-7; 8 bases map to TRBD1. CDR1 is SGHRS, CDR2 YFSETQ, per germline. Trimming cost V 4 bases and J 3 bases; bases outside gene matches: 6. The CDR3 consists of 14 residues. The CDR3 is CASSIHGQGYEQYF. CDR3 DNA: TGCGCCAGCAGCATTCACGGACAGGGCTACGAGCAGTACTTC.

The V gene is TRBV5-1, the J gene TRBJ1-4, with 8 bases lining up with TRBD1. CDR1 is SGHRS and CDR2 is YFSETQ in the germline V gene. This CDR3 has 14 residues. The V segment lost 7 bases and the J segment 7 bases; nucleotides outside the gene matches: 9. The CDR3 nucleotides read TGCGCCAGCGGGGAGCGGACAGGGACTGAAAAACTGTTTTTT. This translates into CASGERTGTEKLFF.

This clonotype turned up a few times. The V call is TRBV5-1, the J call TRBJ1-1; no clear D. Germline V lookup: CDR1 SGHRS, CDR2 YFSETQ. The length of the CDR3 is 13 residues. Trimming cost V 7 bases and J 0 bases, with 10 bases left between them. DNA for the CDR3: TGCGCCAGCTCTTCGCAAATGAACACTGAAGCTTTCTTT. Its protein is CASSSQMNTEAFF.

This clonotype was counted many times. This sequence joins TRBV20-1 and TRBJ2-4; either TRBD1 or TRBD2 may fit D (5 bases each). Trimming removed 1 base at V and 1 base at J, with 5 bases between. The CDR3 has 13 residues. Germline loops: CDR1 DFQATT, CDR2 SNEGSKA (reference sequence). The CDR3 DNA sequence: TGCAGTGCTAGAGGGGGGGCCAAAAACATTCAGTACTTC. It specifies CSARGGAKNIQYF.

This clonotype was recorded a few times. The genes are TRBV29-1 and TRBJ2-7; D is ambiguous. CDR3 length: 12 residues. V was cut by 7 bases and J by 6 bases, with 16 bases left in between. Looked up from germline, CDR1 is SQVTM and CDR2 is ANQGSEA. The CDR3 here is CSGSTGLAEQYF. The CDR3 bases are TGCAGCGGTAGTACGGGCTTGGCCGAGCAGTACTTC.

Comments on this clonotype: With a much larger clone just one base away, this may be a read error. The chain couples TRBV29-1 to TRBJ2-5; 7 bases are a match to TRBD1. Germline CDR1 and CDR2: SQVTM and ANQGSEA. J lost 2 bases, V lost 7 bases, and 7 bases had no gene match. The CDR3 spans 13 residues. CDR3 in DNA: TGCAGCGCTCGGGGCAGGGGGCAAGAGACCCAGTACTTC. It yields the protein CSARGRGQETQYF.

This clonotype was picked up a small number of times. The rearrangement joins TRBV5-1 to TRBJ1-4, with D possibly TRBD1 on 6 matching bases. In germline, CDR1 is SGHRS, CDR2 YFSETQ. The V end was cut by 3 bases, the J end by 0 bases, with 9 bases between. CDR3 length: 15 residues. The CDR3 DNA reads as TGCGCCAGCAGCTATCGGACAGCAACTAATGAAAAACTGTTTTTT. This sequence encodes CASSYRTATNEKLFF.

The chain has TRBV7-9 and TRBJ2-2; D is undetermined. Germline V gene lookup returns CDR1 SEHNR and CDR2 FQNEAQ (reference sequence). The CDR3 consists of 14 residues. The V and J ends lost 2 bases and 5 bases respectively, with 9 bases between them. CDR3 in amino acids: CASSLSQQTGELFF. The CDR3 DNA sequence: TGTGCCAGCAGCTTAAGCCAGCAAACCGGGGAGCTGTTTTTT.

This clonotype was detected a few times. The genes are TRBV2 and TRBJ1-2, with D possibly being TRBD1 (6 bases). Trimming cost V 7 bases and J 0 bases, with 12 bases left between them. Germline CDR1 SNHLY, CDR2 FYNNEI. There are 14 residues in the CDR3. Written as DNA, the CDR3 is TGTGCCAGCAACGACAGGACTGCTAACTATGGCTACACCTTC. It translates to CASNDRTANYGYTF.

This clonotype was observed many times. The chain combines TRBV7-9 with TRBJ1-1, with D unresolved. Trimming shortened V by 3 bases and J by 6 bases, and 11 bases separated the two germline ends. This CDR3 is 13 amino acids long. The germline V gene encodes CDR1 SEHNR and CDR2 FQNEAQ (reference sequence). CDR3 nucleotides: TGTGCCAGCAGCTTGACGGCCAAGGCTGAAGCTTTCTTT. Amino acid sequence: CASSLTAKAEAFF.

This clonotype was detected a few times. The chain combines TRBV20-1 with TRBJ1-2; 8 bases match TRBD1. The CDR3 is 13 amino acids. The V gene end was trimmed by 6 bases and the J gene end by 2 bases; junction bases not matched to a gene: 5. Germline V gene lookup returns CDR1 DFQATT and CDR2 SNEGSKA (reference sequence). The CDR3 DNA is TGCAGTGCGCGACAGGGGCTGAACTATGGCTACACCTTC. It translates to CSARQGLNYGYTF.

V and J are TRBV4-1 and TRBJ2-5; 8 nucleotides match TRBD1. The DNA end is more similar to TRBJ2-1, so the J call may be wrong. CDR1 and CDR2 (germline): MGHRA, YSYEKL. The CDR3 length is 16 residues. The CDR3 DNA follows: TGCGCCAGCAGCCAACCCTCCAGGACAGGGTACAATGAGCAGTTCTTC. It specifies CASSQPSRTGYNEQFF.

V usage is TRBV3-1 and J usage is TRBJ1-2; D is unresolved. The CDR3 covers 13 residues. CDR1 is LGHDT and CDR2 is YNNKEL in the germline V gene (reference sequence). The V end was cut by 1 base, the J end by 7 bases, with 10 bases between. CDR3 protein: CASSQVNSGGYTF. The CDR3 DNA is TGTGCCAGCAGCCAAGTAAACAGTGGTGGCTACACCTTC.

The chain uses TRBV6-5 and TRBJ1-2; 10 bases align to TRBD1. Germline CDR1 and CDR2: MNHEY and SVGAGI. Trimming cost V 5 bases and J 8 bases; bases outside gene matches: 5. The CDR3 sequence is 13 residues long. The CDR3 nucleotides are TGTGCCAGCAGTCGGGACAGGGGTGGAGGCTACACCTTC. It specifies CASSRDRGGGYTF.

This clonotype was detected a few times. The chain couples TRBV29-1 to TRBJ2-2, with 8 bases matching TRBD1. Trimming cost V 4 bases and J 0 bases; bases outside gene matches: 1. Germline CDR1 and CDR2: SQVTM and ANQGSEA. The CDR3 covers 14 residues. CDR3 DNA: TGCAGCGTTGGGACAGGGACGAACACCGGGGAGCTGTTTTTT. This gives the protein CSVGTGTNTGELFF.

This rearrangement joins TRBV20-1 to TRBJ2-1; the match to TRBD2 covers 11 bases. The CDR3 has 14 residues. V gave up 6 bases and J gave up 7 bases; unmatched junction bases: 8. The germline gives CDR1 DFQATT, CDR2 SNEGSKA (reference sequence). CDR3 nucleotide sequence: TGCAGTGCCCTAGCTAGCGGGGGGCCGAATGAGCAGTTCTTC. This gives the protein CSALASGGPNEQFF.

This sequence joins TRBV2 and TRBJ1-1; D perhaps matches TRBD1 (5 bases). V was clipped by 6 bases and J by 1 base, with 9 bases between them. CDR3 length: 13 amino acids. Germline V gene data show CDR1 as SNHLY and CDR2 as FYNNEI. The CDR3: CASRFQGNTEAFF. CDR3 bases: TGTGCCAGCAGATTCCAGGGGAACACTGAAGCTTTCTTT.

The rearrangement uses TRBV20-1 and TRBJ2-7; no firm D call. CDR3 size: 13 residues. Germline CDR1 is DFQATT and CDR2 is SNEGSKA (reference sequence). Trimming pared 5 bases from V and 0 bases from J, leaving 11 bases between. CDR3 sequence (DNA): TGCAGTGCTTGGAGTCAGCACTCCTACGAGCAGTACTTC. Its translation is CSAWSQHSYEQYF.

This chain links TRBV9 with TRBJ2-1; 7 bases agree with TRBD2. The CDR3 sequence is 14 residues long. After removal of 3 bases from V and 5 bases from J, the junction contained 5 bases not matched to a gene. Germline V gene lookup returns CDR1 SGDLS and CDR2 YYNGEE. As DNA, the CDR3 is TGTGCCAGCAGCGAGTGGACTAGTCACAATGAGCAGTTCTTC. Translation: CASSEWTSHNEQFF.

V is TRBV4-1 and J is TRBJ2-1; D unclear. The V gene's germline CDR1 is MGHRA and CDR2 YSYEKL. V was trimmed by 0 bases and J by 1 base, leaving 16 bases between them. The CDR3 has 18 amino acids. The CDR3 bases are TGCGCCAGCAGCCAAGATTTAACGGGTTGGCCTTCCTACAATGAGCAGTTCTTC. This codes for CASSQDLTGWPSYNEQFF.

This clonotype has just a few counts. This sequence joins TRBV19 and TRBJ2-1; D perhaps matches TRBD2 (7 bases). The V gene lost 5 bases and the J gene lost 8 bases, with 13 bases spanning the gap. This CDR3 region has 13 residues. Looked up from germline, CDR1 is LNHDA and CDR2 is SQIVND (reference sequence). The CDR3 DNA is TGTGCCAGTAGTGGCGGGGGCAGGGATGAGCAGTTCTTC. As protein: CASSGGGRDEQFF.

The rearrangement joins TRBV5-5 to TRBJ2-5; tentatively, D is TRBD1 (5 bases). Germline V gene sequence: CDR1 SGHKS, CDR2 YYEKEE (reference sequence). The length of the CDR3 is 15 residues. The V end lost 0 bases, the J end lost 3 bases, and 12 bases lay between the germline ends. The CDR3 nucleotides are TGTGCCAGCAGCTTGGCCACCGGCAGGGAAGAGACCCAGTACTTC. It codes for CASSLATGREETQYF. The full variable domain, in which reference TRBV5-5 and TRBJ2-5 provide the parts outside the CDR3, is DAGVTQSPTHLIKTRGQQVTLRCSPISGHKSVSWYQQVLGQGPQFIFQYYEKEERGRGNFPDRFSARQFPNYSSELNVNALLLGDSALYLCASSLATGREETQYFGPGTRLLVL.

The rearrangement links TRBV6-2 or TRBV6-3 to TRBJ1-1, with D possibly matching TRBD1 (5 bases). CDR1 MNHEY and CDR2 SVGEGT come from the germline V gene. V was pared by 6 bases and J by 5 bases, with 16 bases between. The CDR3 is 14 amino acids. The CDR3 region is CASRLTGRGTEAFF. DNA for the CDR3: TGTGCCAGCAGGCTGACGGGGCGGGGGACTGAAGCTTTCTTT.